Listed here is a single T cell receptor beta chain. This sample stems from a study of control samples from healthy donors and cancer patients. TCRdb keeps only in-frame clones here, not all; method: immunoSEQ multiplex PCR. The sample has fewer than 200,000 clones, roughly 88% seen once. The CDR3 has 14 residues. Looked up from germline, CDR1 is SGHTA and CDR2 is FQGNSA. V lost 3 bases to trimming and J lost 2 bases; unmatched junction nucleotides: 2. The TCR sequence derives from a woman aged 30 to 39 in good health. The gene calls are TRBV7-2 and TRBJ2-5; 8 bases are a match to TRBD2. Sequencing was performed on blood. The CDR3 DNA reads TGTGCCAGCAGCTTTAGCGGGGCGCAAGAGACCCAGTACTTC. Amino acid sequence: CASSFSGAQETQYF.